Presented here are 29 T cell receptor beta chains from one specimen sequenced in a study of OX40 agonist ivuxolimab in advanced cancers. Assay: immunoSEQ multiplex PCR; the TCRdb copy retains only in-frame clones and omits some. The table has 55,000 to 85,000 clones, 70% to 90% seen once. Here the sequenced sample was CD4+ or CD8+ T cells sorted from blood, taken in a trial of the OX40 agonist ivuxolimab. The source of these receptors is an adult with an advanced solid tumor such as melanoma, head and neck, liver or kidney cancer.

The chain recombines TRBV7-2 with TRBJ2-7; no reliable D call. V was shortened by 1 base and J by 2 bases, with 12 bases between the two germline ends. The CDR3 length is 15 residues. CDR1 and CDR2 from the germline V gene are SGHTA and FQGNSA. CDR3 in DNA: TGTGCCAGCAGCTTAGGTGGCGGATCAGCCTACGAGCAGTACTTC. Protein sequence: CASSLGGGSAYEQYF.

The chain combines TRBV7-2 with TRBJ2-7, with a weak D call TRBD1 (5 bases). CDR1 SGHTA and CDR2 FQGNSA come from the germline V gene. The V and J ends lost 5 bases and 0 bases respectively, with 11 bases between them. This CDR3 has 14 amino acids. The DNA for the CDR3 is TGTGCCAGCAGCCCAAGACAGAGCTCCTACGAGCAGTACTTC. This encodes CASSPRQSSYEQYF.

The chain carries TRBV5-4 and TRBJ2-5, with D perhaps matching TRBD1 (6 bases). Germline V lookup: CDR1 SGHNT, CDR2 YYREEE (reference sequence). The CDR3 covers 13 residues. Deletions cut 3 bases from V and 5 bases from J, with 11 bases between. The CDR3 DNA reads TGTGCCAGCAGCTACAGGGTCGGCGAGACCCAGTACTTC. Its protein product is CASSYRVGETQYF.

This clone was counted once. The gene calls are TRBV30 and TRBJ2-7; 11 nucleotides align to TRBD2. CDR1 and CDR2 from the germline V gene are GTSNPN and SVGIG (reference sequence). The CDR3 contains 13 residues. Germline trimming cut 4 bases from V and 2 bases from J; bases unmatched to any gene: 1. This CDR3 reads CAWTGLAAYEQYF. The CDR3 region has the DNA TGTGCCTGGACGGGACTAGCGGCCTACGAGCAGTACTTC.

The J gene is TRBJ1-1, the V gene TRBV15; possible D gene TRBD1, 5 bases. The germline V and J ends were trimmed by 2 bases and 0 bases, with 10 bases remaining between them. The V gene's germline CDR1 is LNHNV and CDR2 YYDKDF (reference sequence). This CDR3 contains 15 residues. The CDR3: CATSRSVQVNTEAFF. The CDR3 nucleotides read TGTGCCACCAGCAGAAGCGTACAGGTGAACACTGAAGCTTTCTTT.

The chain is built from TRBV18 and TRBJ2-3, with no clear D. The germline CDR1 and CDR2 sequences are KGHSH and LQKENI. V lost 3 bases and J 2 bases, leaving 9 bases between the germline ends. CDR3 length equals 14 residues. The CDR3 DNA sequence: TGTGCCAGCTCACCTGTGGATTCCACAGATACGCAGTATTTT. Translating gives CASSPVDSTDTQYF.

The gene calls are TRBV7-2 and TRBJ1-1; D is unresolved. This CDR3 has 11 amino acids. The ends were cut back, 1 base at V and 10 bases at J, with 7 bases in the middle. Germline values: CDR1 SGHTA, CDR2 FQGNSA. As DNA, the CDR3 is TGTGCCAGCAGCTTAGGACTGGCAGCTTTCTTT. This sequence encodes CASSLGLAAFF.

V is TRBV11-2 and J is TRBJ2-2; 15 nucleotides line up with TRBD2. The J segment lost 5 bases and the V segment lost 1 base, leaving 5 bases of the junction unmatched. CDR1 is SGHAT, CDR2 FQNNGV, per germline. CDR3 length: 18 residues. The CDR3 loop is CASSLVGLAGGLTGELFF. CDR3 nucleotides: TGTGCCAGCAGCTTAGTGGGACTAGCGGGGGGCTTGACCGGGGAGCTGTTTTTT.

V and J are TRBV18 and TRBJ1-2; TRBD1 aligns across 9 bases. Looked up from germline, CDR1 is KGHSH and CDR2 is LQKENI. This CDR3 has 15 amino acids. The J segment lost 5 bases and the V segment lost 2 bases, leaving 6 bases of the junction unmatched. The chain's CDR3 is CASSPEGQGLYGYTF. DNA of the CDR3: TGTGCCAGCTCACCAGAAGGACAGGGGTTATATGGCTACACCTTC.

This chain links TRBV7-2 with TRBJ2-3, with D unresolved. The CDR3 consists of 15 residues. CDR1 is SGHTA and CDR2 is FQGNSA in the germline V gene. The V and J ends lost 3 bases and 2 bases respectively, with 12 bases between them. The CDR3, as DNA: TGTGCCAGCAGCTTGGCAGACCCCGTCACAGATACGCAGTATTTT. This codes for CASSLADPVTDTQYF.

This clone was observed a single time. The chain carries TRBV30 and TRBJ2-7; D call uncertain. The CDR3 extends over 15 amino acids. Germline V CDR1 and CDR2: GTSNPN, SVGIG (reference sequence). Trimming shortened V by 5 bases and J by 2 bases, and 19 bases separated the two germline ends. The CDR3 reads CAWAGRDSGPYEQYF. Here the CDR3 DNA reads TGTGCCTGGGCCGGGCGCGACTCCGGGCCCTACGAGCAGTACTTC.

CDR3 protein: CSVREGAMNTEAFF. The CDR3 nucleotides read TGCAGCGTTCGGGAGGGGGCTATGAACACTGAAGCTTTCTTT. The chain combines TRBV29-1 with TRBJ1-1; TRBD1 aligns across 7 bases. CDR3 length: 14 residues. The V gene's germline CDR1 is SQVTM and CDR2 ANQGSEA. With 5 bases clipped from V and 0 bases from J, the junction kept 6 bases outside the gene matches.

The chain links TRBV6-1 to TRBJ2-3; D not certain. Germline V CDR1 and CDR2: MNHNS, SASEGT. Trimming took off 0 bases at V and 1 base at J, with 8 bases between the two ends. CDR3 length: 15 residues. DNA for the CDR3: TGTGCCAGCAGTGAAGCCTTCCCTCGCACAGATACGCAGTATTTT. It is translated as CASSEAFPRTDTQYF.

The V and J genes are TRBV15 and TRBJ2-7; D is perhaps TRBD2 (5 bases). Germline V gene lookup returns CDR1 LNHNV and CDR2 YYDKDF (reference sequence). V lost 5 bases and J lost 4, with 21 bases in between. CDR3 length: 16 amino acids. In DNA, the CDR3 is TGTGCCACCAGCCCAGAACCGGGATTCGAAAGTTACGAGCAGTACTTC. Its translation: CATSPEPGFESYEQYF.

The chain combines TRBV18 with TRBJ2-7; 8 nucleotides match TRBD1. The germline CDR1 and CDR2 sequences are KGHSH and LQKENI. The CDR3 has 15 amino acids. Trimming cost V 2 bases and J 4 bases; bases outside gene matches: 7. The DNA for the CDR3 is TGTGCCAGCTCACCAGCAGGGGGCTTCGGTTACGAGCAGTACTTC. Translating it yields CASSPAGGFGYEQYF. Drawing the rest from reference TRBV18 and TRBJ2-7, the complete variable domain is NAGVMQNPRHLVRRRGQEARLRCSPMKGHSHVYWYRQLPEEGLKFMVYLQKENIIDESGMPKERFSAEFPKEGPSILRIQQVVRGDSAAYFCASSPAGGFGYEQYFGPGTRLTVT.

The chain's CDR3 is CASSLAFQGGPDEQFF. CDR3 nucleotide sequence: TGTGCCAGCAGCTTAGCGTTTCAGGGGGGGCCCGATGAGCAGTTCTTC. This rearrangement joins TRBV11-1 to TRBJ2-1, with D perhaps TRBD1 or TRBD2 (7 bases each). Germline loops: CDR1 SGHAT, CDR2 FQDESV (reference sequence). CDR3 length equals 16 residues. The ends were cut back, 0 bases at V and 8 bases at J, with 17 bases in the middle. The full variable domain, in which reference TRBV11-1 and TRBJ2-1 provide the parts outside the CDR3, is EAEVAQSPRYKITEKSQAVAFWCDPISGHATLYWYRQILGQGPELLVQFQDESVVDDSQLPKDRFSAERLKGVDSTLKIQPAELGDSAMYLCASSLAFQGGPDEQFFGPGTRLTVL.

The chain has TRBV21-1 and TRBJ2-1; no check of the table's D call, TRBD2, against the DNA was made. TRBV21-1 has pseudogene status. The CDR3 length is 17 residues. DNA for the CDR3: TGTGCCAGCAGCAAAGGAAGGCGGGAGCATTCCTACAATGAGCAGTTCTTC. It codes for CASSKGRREHSYNEQFF.

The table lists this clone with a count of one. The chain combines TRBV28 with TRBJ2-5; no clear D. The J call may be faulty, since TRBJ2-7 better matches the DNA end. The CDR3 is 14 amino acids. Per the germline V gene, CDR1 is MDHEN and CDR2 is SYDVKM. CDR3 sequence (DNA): TGTGCCAGCAGCACCTCCAGACCCTCCTACGAGCAGTACTTC. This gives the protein CASSTSRPSYEQYF.

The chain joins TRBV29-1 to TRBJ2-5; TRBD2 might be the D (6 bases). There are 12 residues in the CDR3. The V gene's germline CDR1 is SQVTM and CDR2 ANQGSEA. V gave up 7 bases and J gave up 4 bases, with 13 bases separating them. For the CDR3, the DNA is TGCAGCGGGGGCGGGGTTGGAGAGACCCAGTACTTC. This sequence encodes CSGGGVGETQYF.

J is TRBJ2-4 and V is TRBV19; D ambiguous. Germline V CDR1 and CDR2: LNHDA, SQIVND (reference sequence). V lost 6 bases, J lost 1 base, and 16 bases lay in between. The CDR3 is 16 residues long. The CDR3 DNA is TGTGCCAGTAGCATTCCCCTTCCGGGCGCCAAAAACATTCAGTACTTC. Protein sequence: CASSIPLPGAKNIQYF.

CDR3 region: CASSRGLDQPQHF. For the CDR3, the DNA is TGTGCCAGCAGCCGCGGATTAGATCAGCCCCAGCATTTT. The V gene is TRBV11-2, the J gene TRBJ1-5; D unresolved. This CDR3 region has 13 residues. CDR1 and CDR2 from the germline V gene are SGHAT and FQNNGV. V was cut by 5 bases and J by 5 bases, with 10 bases left in between.

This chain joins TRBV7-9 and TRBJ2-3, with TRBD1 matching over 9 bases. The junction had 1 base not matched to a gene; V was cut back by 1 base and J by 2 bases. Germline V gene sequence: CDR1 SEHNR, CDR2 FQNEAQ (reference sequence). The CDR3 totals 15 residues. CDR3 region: CASSLGDRDTDTQYF. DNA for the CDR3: TGTGCCAGCAGCTTAGGGGACAGGGACACAGATACGCAGTATTTT.

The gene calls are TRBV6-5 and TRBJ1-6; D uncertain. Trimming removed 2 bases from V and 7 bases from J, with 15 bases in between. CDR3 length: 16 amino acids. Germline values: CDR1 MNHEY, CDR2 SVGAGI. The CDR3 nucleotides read TGTGCCAGCAGTTACGCGGCTTCGCCAGCGAATTCACCCCTCCACTTT. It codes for CASSYAASPANSPLHF.

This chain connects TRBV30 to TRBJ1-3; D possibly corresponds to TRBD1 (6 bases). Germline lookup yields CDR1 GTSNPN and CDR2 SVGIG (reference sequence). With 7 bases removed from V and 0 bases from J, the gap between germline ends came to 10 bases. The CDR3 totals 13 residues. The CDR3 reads CALDRSSGNTIYF. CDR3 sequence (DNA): TGTGCCTTGGACAGATCCTCTGGAAACACCATATATTTT.

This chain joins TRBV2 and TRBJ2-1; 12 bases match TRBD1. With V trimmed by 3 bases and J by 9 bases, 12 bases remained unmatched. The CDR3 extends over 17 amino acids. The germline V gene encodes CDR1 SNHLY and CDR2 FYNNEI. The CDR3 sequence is CASSDLEPGQGAREQFF. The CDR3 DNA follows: TGTGCCAGCAGTGATTTGGAACCGGGACAGGGGGCGCGTGAGCAGTTCTTC. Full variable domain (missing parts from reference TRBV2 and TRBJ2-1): EPEVTQTPSHQVTQMGQEVILRCVPISNHLYFYWYRQILGQKVEFLVSFYNNEISEKSEIFDDQFSVERPDGSNFTLKIRSTKLEDSAMYFCASSDLEPGQGAREQFFGPGTRLTVL.

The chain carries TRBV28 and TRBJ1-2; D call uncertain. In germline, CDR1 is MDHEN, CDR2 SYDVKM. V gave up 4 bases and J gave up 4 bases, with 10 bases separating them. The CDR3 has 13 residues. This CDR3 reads CASSSTYPYGYTF. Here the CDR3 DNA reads TGTGCCAGCAGTTCGACTTACCCCTATGGCTACACCTTC.

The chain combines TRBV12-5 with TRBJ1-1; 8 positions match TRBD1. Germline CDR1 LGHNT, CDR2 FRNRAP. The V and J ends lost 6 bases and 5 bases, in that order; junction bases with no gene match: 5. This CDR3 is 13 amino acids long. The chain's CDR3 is CASGQGESTEAFF. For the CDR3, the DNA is TGTGCTAGTGGACAGGGGGAAAGTACTGAAGCTTTCTTT.

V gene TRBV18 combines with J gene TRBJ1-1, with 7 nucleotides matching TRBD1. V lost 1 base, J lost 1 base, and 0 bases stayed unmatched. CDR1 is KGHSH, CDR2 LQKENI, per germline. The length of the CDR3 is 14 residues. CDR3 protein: CASSPQGANTEAFF. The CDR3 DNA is TGTGCCAGCTCACCACAGGGGGCGAACACTGAAGCTTTCTTT.

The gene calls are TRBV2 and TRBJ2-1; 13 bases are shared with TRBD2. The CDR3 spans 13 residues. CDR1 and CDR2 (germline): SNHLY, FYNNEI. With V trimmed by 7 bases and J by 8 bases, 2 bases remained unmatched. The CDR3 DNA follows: TGTGCCAGCACCGGACTAGCGGGAGATGAGCAGTTCTTC. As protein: CASTGLAGDEQFF.